A single sample is the source of the 32 T cell receptor beta chains below, sequenced in a study of shared clonotypes between healthy human individuals. This table comes from immunoSEQ multiplex PCR, and its TCRdb copy is limited to in-frame clones, with some not included. The top ten hold 0.25% to 0.35% of the sample, which has about 380,000 clones, about 97% seen once. The sample consisted of memory CD8+ T cells sorted from blood. Indicated subset: CD45RO+ cells pooled with CCR7-negative TemRA cells. The receptors originated from a man younger than 45 in good health.

This chain connects TRBV6-5 to TRBJ1-2; the D gene is possibly TRBD1 (5 bases). The CDR3 has 13 residues. Germline CDR1 and CDR2: MNHEY and SVGAGI. V was pared by 2 bases and J by 4 bases, with 8 bases between. The CDR3 here is CASSYGGFYGYTF. The CDR3 nucleotides read TGTGCCAGCAGTTACGGGGGGTTCTATGGCTACACCTTC.

V gene TRBV7-3 combines with J gene TRBJ2-2, with D maybe TRBD1 (5 bases). Trimming removed 1 base at V and 3 bases at J, with 9 bases between. The CDR3 has 15 residues. The V gene's germline CDR1 is SGHTA and CDR2 FQGTGA. The DNA for the CDR3 is TGTGCCAGCAGCTTAATGTCAGGGCACACCGGGGAGCTGTTTTTT. This translates into CASSLMSGHTGELFF.

The CDR3 bases are TGTGCCAGCAGGCCGACAGGGACCAACACCATATATTTT. It is translated as CASRPTGTNTIYF. The chain couples TRBV28 to TRBJ1-3; 7 nucleotides match TRBD1. Germline CDR1 is MDHEN and CDR2 is SYDVKM. The CDR3 sequence is 13 residues long. Unmatched junction bases numbered 6, after V lost 6 bases and J lost 7 bases.

The chain is built from TRBV7-2 and TRBJ2-7; 9 bases agree with TRBD1. Germline V gene lookup returns CDR1 SGHTA and CDR2 FQGNSA. The CDR3 loop spans 14 amino acids. The junction had 7 bases not matched to a gene; V was cut back by 4 bases and J by 6 bases. The CDR3 loop is CASSSYRGLGEQYF. The CDR3 DNA reads TGTGCCAGCAGCTCTTACAGGGGGCTCGGCGAGCAGTACTTC.

The chain combines TRBV28 with TRBJ1-5; perhaps TRBD1 as D (5 bases). Germline CDR1 reads MDHEN; CDR2 reads SYDVKM. The V end lost 1 base, the J end lost 4 bases, and 14 bases lay between the germline ends. CDR3 length: 16 residues. CDR3 residues: CASSLFLWEGNQPQHF. Written as DNA, the CDR3 is TGTGCCAGCAGTTTATTTTTGTGGGAGGGGAATCAGCCCCAGCATTTT.

The rearrangement links TRBV5-1 to TRBJ2-3; TRBD2 aligns across 7 bases. The CDR3 totals 14 residues. CDR1 and CDR2 (germline): SGHRS, YFSETQ. V trimming: 4 bases; J trimming: 2 bases; junction bases outside the gene matches: 4. The CDR3 here is CASSPGGTTDTQYF. DNA for the CDR3: TGCGCCAGCAGCCCGGGAGGAACCACAGATACGCAGTATTTT.

This chain joins TRBV2 and TRBJ2-7; TRBD2 aligns across 7 bases. This CDR3 has 12 residues. The V and J ends lost 6 bases and 5 bases, in that order; junction bases with no gene match: 4. CDR1 is SNHLY, CDR2 FYNNEI, per germline. DNA of the CDR3: TGTGCCAGCAGCGTGACTAGCCACGAGCAGTACTTC. Its protein product is CASSVTSHEQYF.

V is TRBV10-1 and J is TRBJ1-1; possibly TRBD1 for D (5 bases). From germline, CDR1 is WNHNN and CDR2 SYGVQD (reference sequence). The V and J ends lost 4 bases and 5 bases respectively, with 11 bases between them. The CDR3 has 13 residues. The CDR3 sequence is CASSVQGGTEAFF. The CDR3 DNA is TGCGCCAGCAGTGTGCAGGGTGGGACTGAAGCTTTCTTT.

This chain connects TRBV30 to TRBJ2-7; D is perhaps TRBD1 or TRBD2 (5 bases each). CDR1 and CDR2 (germline): GTSNPN, SVGIG (reference sequence). V lost 0 bases and J 5 bases, leaving 8 bases between the germline ends. The CDR3 covers 12 residues. The CDR3 DNA is TGTGCCTGGAGTGTACGAGGGGACGAGCAGTACTTC. Encoded protein: CAWSVRGDEQYF.

The rearrangement uses TRBV19 and TRBJ1-2, with D uncertain. V shed 5 bases and J shed 4 bases, with 11 bases lying between them. Germline CDR1 is LNHDA and CDR2 is SQIVND (reference sequence). The CDR3 extends over 13 amino acids. CDR3 coding DNA: TGTGCCAGTAGTCTCGACGGGTTCTATGGCTACACCTTC. Translation gives CASSLDGFYGYTF. Based on the CDR3 plus reference TRBV19 and TRBJ1-2, the full variable domain is DGGITQSPKYLFRKEGQNVTLSCEQNLNHDAMYWYRQDPGQGLRLIYYSQIVNDFQKGDIAEGYSVSREKKESFPLTVTSAQKNPTAFYLCASSLDGFYGYTFGSGTRLTVV.

The table lists this clone with a count of one. This sequence joins TRBV28 and TRBJ1-2; TRBD1 is a possible D gene (6 bases). CDR3 length: 11 residues. The germline V and J ends were trimmed by 5 bases and 7 bases, with 8 bases remaining between them. Germline values: CDR1 MDHEN, CDR2 SYDVKM. CDR3 protein: CASSPGVGYTF. DNA of the CDR3: TGTGCCAGCAGTCCAGGGGTTGGCTACACCTTC.

The V call is TRBV9, the J call TRBJ2-5, with 8 bases aligning to TRBD2. V lost 6 bases to trimming and J lost 5 bases; unmatched junction nucleotides: 12. There are 15 residues in the CDR3. CDR1 and CDR2 (germline): SGDLS, YYNGEE. In DNA, the CDR3 is TGTGCCAGCAACCTGGAAGCGGGAGCTTGGGAGACCCAGTACTTC. It yields the protein CASNLEAGAWETQYF.

The rearrangement joins TRBV29-1 to TRBJ1-2; no reliable D call. V lost 7 bases, J lost 5 bases, and 14 bases lay in between. Germline lookup yields CDR1 SQVTM and CDR2 ANQGSEA. The CDR3 is 12 residues long. CDR3 loop: CSGEAESYGYTF. The DNA of the CDR3 is TGCAGCGGTGAGGCAGAATCTTATGGCTACACCTTC.

This rearrangement joins TRBV30 to TRBJ1-5; possibly TRBD1 for D (6 bases). CDR3 length equals 13 residues. Germline CDR1 reads GTSNPN; CDR2 reads SVGIG (reference sequence). Trimming removed 0 bases from V and 7 bases from J, with 10 bases in between. DNA for the CDR3: TGTGCCTGGAGTGTGGGGGGCGGGCAGCCCCAGCATTTT. Translating it yields CAWSVGGGQPQHF.

This rearrangement joins TRBV5-1 to TRBJ2-1; a weak D match, TRBD2 (5 bases). Trimming pared 0 bases from V and 4 bases from J, leaving 8 bases between. Per germline, CDR1 SGHRS and CDR2 YFSETQ. CDR3 size: 14 residues. CDR3 nucleotide sequence: TGCGCCAGCAGCTTGGTTAGCGCTTACAATGAGCAGTTCTTC. It codes for CASSLVSAYNEQFF.

This chain joins TRBV19 and TRBJ1-1, with TRBD1 matching over 9 bases. The CDR3 totals 12 residues. The germline V gene encodes CDR1 LNHDA and CDR2 SQIVND (reference sequence). V lost 6 bases and J lost 4; bases outside the gene matches: 0. CDR3 sequence reads: CASRTGGTEAFF. For the CDR3, the DNA is TGTGCCAGTAGGACAGGGGGCACTGAAGCTTTCTTT.

The J gene is TRBJ2-7, the V gene TRBV5-4; D may correspond to TRBD1 or TRBD2 (5 bases each). CDR3 length: 14 amino acids. Germline-derived CDR1 and CDR2 are SGHNT and YYREEE (reference sequence). Deletions cut 9 bases from V and 6 bases from J, with 22 bases between. CDR3 DNA: TGTGCCACCAAAGGGGCAGGGAGAGTTTCCGAGCAGTACTTC. Translated: CATKGAGRVSEQYF. Looking up the rest from reference TRBV5-4 and TRBJ2-7 gives the full variable domain: ETGVTQSPTHLIKTRGQQVTLRCSSQSGHNTVSWYQQALGQGPQFIFQYYREEENGRGNFPPRFSGLQFPNYSSELNVNALELDDSALYLCATKGAGRVSEQYFGPGTRLTVT.

The CDR3 sequence is CASSLTNYEQYF. The CDR3 nucleotides read TGTGCCAGCAGCTTGACTAACTACGAGCAGTACTTC. This sequence joins TRBV5-5 and TRBJ2-7; D is unclear. This CDR3 has 12 amino acids. The V gene's germline CDR1 is SGHKS and CDR2 YYEKEE (reference sequence). Trimming pared 1 base from V and 3 bases from J, leaving 5 bases between.

The V gene is TRBV6-1, the J gene TRBJ1-4, with 9 bases aligning to TRBD1. Trimming took 4 bases from V and 8 from J; bases not matched to a gene: 8. Germline V lookup: CDR1 MNHNS, CDR2 SASEGT. The CDR3 totals 15 residues. CDR3 amino acids: CASSAPGQGLEKLFF. In DNA, the CDR3 is TGTGCCAGCAGTGCACCGGGACAGGGTCTCGAAAAACTGTTTTTT.

The chain carries TRBV19 and TRBJ2-3; D remains unclear. This CDR3 has 15 amino acids. The germline V gene has CDR1 LNHDA and CDR2 SQIVND (reference sequence). V lost 3 bases and J 6 bases, leaving 16 bases between the germline ends. The CDR3 DNA reads as TGTGCCAGTAGTATCTCCCCCGTACCATCCGATACGCAGTATTTT. Translated: CASSISPVPSDTQYF.

This rearrangement joins TRBV28 to TRBJ2-2; the D is unclear. CDR1 and CDR2 from the germline V gene are MDHEN and SYDVKM. The CDR3 extends over 15 amino acids. V was pared by 2 bases and J by 2 bases, with 9 bases between. This CDR3 reads CASSLGEFNTGELFF. For the CDR3, the DNA is TGTGCCAGCAGTTTAGGGGAATTTAACACCGGGGAGCTGTTTTTT.

The chain couples TRBV28 to TRBJ2-2, with 9 bases that match TRBD2. This CDR3 has 17 amino acids. Per the germline V gene, CDR1 is MDHEN and CDR2 is SYDVKM. The trim removed 4 bases at V and 6 bases at J, leaving 12 bases unmatched. The CDR3 DNA reads as TGTGCCAGCAGTTCAGACCTAGCGGGGAAAAAGGCCGGGGAGCTGTTTTTT. Translated, it gives CASSSDLAGKKAGELFF.

CDR3 loop: CAIRNGQVGAEYEQYF. The CDR3 DNA reads as TGTGCCATCAGAAATGGACAGGTGGGCGCTGAATACGAGCAGTACTTC. The rearrangement uses TRBV10-3 and TRBJ2-7, with 7 bases fitting TRBD1. Unmatched junction bases numbered 15, after V lost 6 bases and J lost 4 bases. The CDR3 contains 16 residues. Germline values: CDR1 ENHRY, CDR2 SYGVKD.

As concerns this clone: One end of the junction is discordant with germline, which a read error may explain. The chain uses TRBV6-1 and TRBJ1-4, with D maybe TRBD1 (5 bases). The CDR3 runs 13 residues. Germline CDR1 and CDR2: MNHNS and SASEGT. This CDR3 reads CASREGTAGANVF. In DNA, the CDR3 is TGTGCCAGCAGAGAAGGGACGGCGGGTGCCAATGTTTTT.

The chain is built from TRBV2 and TRBJ2-5, with D perhaps matching TRBD1 (8 bases). CDR1 and CDR2 from the germline V gene are SNHLY and FYNNEI. This CDR3 spans 16 amino acids. V was clipped by 6 bases and J by 7 bases, with 24 bases between them. CDR3 protein: CASSPGQGMPGGTQYF. The CDR3 coding sequence is TGTGCCAGCAGCCCTGGACAGGGAATGCCGGGGGGGACCCAGTACTTC.

The chain employs TRBV5-4 and TRBJ2-3; D is possibly TRBD1 (6 bases). Trimming cost V 2 bases and J 2 bases, with 12 bases left between them. Germline V gives CDR1 SGHNT, CDR2 YYREEE (reference sequence). The length of the CDR3 is 15 residues. In nucleotides, the CDR3 is TGTGCCAGCAGCTTCCTGGCAGGGGCCACAGATACGCAGTATTTT. It yields the protein CASSFLAGATDTQYF.

This clone was detected once. The chain uses TRBV11-1 and TRBJ2-1; perhaps TRBD2 as D (5 bases). This CDR3 is built from 12 residues. CDR1 and CDR2 from the germline V gene are SGHAT and FQDESV (reference sequence). V lost 5 bases and J lost 8, with 10 bases in between. This CDR3 is CASSQGSYEQFF. CDR3 in DNA: TGTGCCAGCAGCCAAGGGAGTTATGAGCAGTTCTTC. Full variable domain (missing parts from reference TRBV11-1 and TRBJ2-1): EAEVAQSPRYKITEKSQAVAFWCDPISGHATLYWYRQILGQGPELLVQFQDESVVDDSQLPKDRFSAERLKGVDSTLKIQPAELGDSAMYLCASSQGSYEQFFGPGTRLTVL.

The chain links TRBV5-4 to TRBJ2-7, with TRBD2 matching 8 bases. This CDR3 has 14 residues. From germline, CDR1 is SGHNT and CDR2 YYREEE (reference sequence). The V and J ends lost 0 bases and 6 bases, in that order; junction bases with no gene match: 5. The DNA of the CDR3 is TGTGCCAGCAGCTTGGCCGGGGGGGTGAGCGAGCAGTACTTC. Translated: CASSLAGGVSEQYF.

The V call is TRBV6-5, the J call TRBJ1-2; maybe TRBD1 (5 bases). The CDR3 is 15 residues long. Germline CDR1 and CDR2: MNHEY and SVGAGI. Trimming stripped 2 bases from V and 4 bases from J, with 14 bases between. In DNA, the CDR3 is TGTGCCAGCAGTTACGCGTCGCGGGGGGTCTATGGCTACACCTTC. It yields the protein CASSYASRGVYGYTF.

On this clone: This same CDR3 is encoded by further DNA sequences in the sample. The chain links TRBV5-1 to TRBJ2-2; the D gene is possibly TRBD1 (6 bases). Trimming took off 0 bases at V and 8 bases at J, with 11 bases between the two ends. This CDR3 contains 14 residues. Germline CDR1 and CDR2: SGHRS and YFSETQ. CDR3 in amino acids: CASSLGVGTGELFF. In nucleotides, the CDR3 is TGCGCCAGCAGCTTGGGTGTTGGGACAGGGGAGCTGTTTTTT.

V and J are TRBV28 and TRBJ1-2; no reliable D call. This CDR3 has 17 amino acids. Germline CDR1 MDHEN, CDR2 SYDVKM. V gave up 5 bases and J gave up 0 bases, with 19 bases separating them. In nucleotides, the CDR3 is TGTGCCAGCAGTCTCCGGGCCCCTTGGCTCACTAACTATGGCTACACCTTC. It yields the protein CASSLRAPWLTNYGYTF.

This clone has only one observation. The rearrangement links TRBV19 to TRBJ1-5; 7 bases match TRBD1. V lost 3 bases to trimming and J lost 3 bases; unmatched junction nucleotides: 5. CDR3 size: 15 residues. From germline, CDR1 is LNHDA and CDR2 SQIVND (reference sequence). The chain's CDR3 is CASSILGTVNQPQHF. The CDR3 bases are TGTGCCAGTAGTATTTTGGGGACAGTCAATCAGCCCCAGCATTTT.